The rows below give T cell receptor beta chains drawn from one sample of a study of human versus mouse CDR3 diversity and MHC coevolution. Assay: immunoSEQ multiplex PCR; the TCRdb copy retains only in-frame clones and omits some. The data show 75,000 to 90,000 clones, 80% to 95% seen once. Sample: naive CD4+ T cells from blood. Receptors originate from a person aged 30 to 69 in good health. Each CDR3 is given with its conserved first and last residue. D genes are given only for firm matches. Not every row has a clone size; where given, it reads once, few, many or a size class.

.	TRBV28	TRBJ2-7	.	13	TGTGCCAGCAGTTTGGCCCTCAGGGACGAGCAGTACTTC	CASSLALRDEQYF
.	TRBV20-1	TRBJ1-1	.	11	TGCAGTGCTAGTCAGGGCGGTGAAGCTTTCTTT	CSASQGGEAFF
.	TRBV7-9	TRBJ1-5	once	12	TGTGTCAGCGGCAGGGTTAATCAGCCCCAGCATTTT	CVSGRVNQPQHF
.	TRBV9	TRBJ2-7	.	15	TGTGCCAGCAGCGTAGCTCAGGGGTCGGCCTACGAGCAGTACTTC	CASSVAQGSAYEQYF
TRBD1	TRBV5-1	TRBJ2-7	.	15	TGCGCCAGCAGCCTTCCCGGGACAGGGACCTACGAGCAGTACTTC	CASSLPGTGTYEQYF
TRBD2	TRBV30	TRBJ2-7	.	13	TGTGCCGGGTCCGGGAGCGGGAGGGCCGAGCAGTACTTC	CAGSGSGRAEQYF
.	TRBV2	TRBJ2-7	once	15	TGTGCCAGCAGTGAAGACAGGGCGAGCTCCTACGAGCAGTACTTC	CASSEDRASSYEQYF
TRBD1	TRBV5-6	TRBJ2-7	.	16	TGTGCCAGCAGCGAAAGAGGGACAGGGATTCCTTACGAGCAGTACTTC	CASSERGTGIPYEQYF
TRBD2	TRBV4-1	TRBJ2-1	.	15	TGCGCCAGCAGCCAAGTTGCGGGAGGGCTCGATGAGCAGTTCTTC	CASSQVAGGLDEQFF
.	TRBV7-9	TRBJ2-7	.	15	TGTGCCAGCAGCCCCCGCGCGCTCCAAACCTACGAGCAGTACTTC	CASSPRALQTYEQYF
TRBD1	TRBV30	TRBJ1-1	.	13	TGTGCCTGGAGTACCCGACGGACAGGGGAAGCTTTCTTT	CAWSTRRTGEAFF
.	TRBV19	TRBJ2-3	.	13	TGTGCCAGTAGTATCACGGGAACAGATACGCAGTATTTT	CASSITGTDTQYF
.	TRBV5-4	TRBJ1-2	.	14	TGTGCCAGCAGCTTCAATCAGGGGAACTATGGCTACACCTTC	CASSFNQGNYGYTF
TRBD1	TRBV6-5	TRBJ1-1	.	13	TGTGCCTCTTCCGGGACAGCGAACACTGAAGCTTTCTTT	CASSGTANTEAFF
.	TRBV27	TRBJ1-2	.	16	TGTGCCAGCAGGGGAGGCACCCTGTTAGCTAACTATGGCTACACCTTC	CASRGGTLLANYGYTF
TRBD2	TRBV6-5	TRBJ2-3	.	16	TGTGCCAGCAGTTGGCGGAGAGGGAGGGCCACAGATACGCAGTATTTT	CASSWRRGRATDTQYF